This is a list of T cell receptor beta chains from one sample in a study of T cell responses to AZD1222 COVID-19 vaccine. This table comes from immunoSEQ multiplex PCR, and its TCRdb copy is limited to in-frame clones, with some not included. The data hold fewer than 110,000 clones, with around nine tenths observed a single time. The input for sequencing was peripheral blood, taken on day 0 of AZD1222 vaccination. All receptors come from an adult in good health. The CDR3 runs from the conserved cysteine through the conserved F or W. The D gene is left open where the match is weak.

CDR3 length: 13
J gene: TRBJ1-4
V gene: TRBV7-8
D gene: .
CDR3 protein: CASSFGPNEKLFF
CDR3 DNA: TGTGCCAGCAGCTTTGGACCTAATGAAAAACTGTTTTTT

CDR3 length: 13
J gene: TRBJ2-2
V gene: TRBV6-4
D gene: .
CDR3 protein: CASSASDTGELFF
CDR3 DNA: TGTGCCAGCAGTGCTAGCGACACCGGGGAGCTGTTTTTT

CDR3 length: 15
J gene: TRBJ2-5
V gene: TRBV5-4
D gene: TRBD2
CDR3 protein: CASSLELAGRETQYF
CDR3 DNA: TGTGCCAGCAGCTTGGAACTAGCGGGACGAGAGACCCAGTACTTC

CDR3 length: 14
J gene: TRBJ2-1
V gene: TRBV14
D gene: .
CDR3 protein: CASSALGSYNEQFF
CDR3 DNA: TGTGCCAGCAGTGCCCTTGGCTCCTACAATGAGCAGTTCTTC

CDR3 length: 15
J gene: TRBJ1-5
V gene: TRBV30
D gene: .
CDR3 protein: CAWSNKGLDNQPQHF
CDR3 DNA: TGTGCCTGGAGTAATAAGGGGTTAGACAATCAGCCCCAGCATTTT

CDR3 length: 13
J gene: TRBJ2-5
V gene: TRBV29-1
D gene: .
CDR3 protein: CSAQDRGGETQYF
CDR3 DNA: TGCAGCGCTCAGGATAGGGGTGGGGAGACCCAGTACTTC

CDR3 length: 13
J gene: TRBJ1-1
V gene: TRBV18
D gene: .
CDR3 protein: CASSPAVGGEAFF
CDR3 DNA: TGTGCCAGCTCACCAGCGGTTGGGGGTGAAGCTTTCTTT

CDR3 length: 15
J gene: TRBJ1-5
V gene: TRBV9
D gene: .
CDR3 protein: CASSVDAEPNQPQHF
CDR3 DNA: TGTGCCAGCAGCGTAGATGCAGAGCCCAATCAGCCCCAGCATTTT

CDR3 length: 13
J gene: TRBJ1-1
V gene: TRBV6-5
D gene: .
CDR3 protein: CASSPRLNTEAFF
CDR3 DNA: TGTGCCAGCAGTCCTCGATTGAACACTGAAGCTTTCTTT

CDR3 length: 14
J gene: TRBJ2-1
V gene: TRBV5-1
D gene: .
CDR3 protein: CASRGDVSYNEQFF
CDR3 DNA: TGCGCCAGCAGAGGGGACGTCTCCTACAATGAGCAGTTCTTC

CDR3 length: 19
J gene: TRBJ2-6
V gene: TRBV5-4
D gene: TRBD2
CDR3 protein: CASSAGAGGAFSGANVLTF
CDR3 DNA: TGTGCCAGCAGCGCTGGGGCGGGGGGCGCATTTTCTGGGGCCAACGTCCTGACTTTC

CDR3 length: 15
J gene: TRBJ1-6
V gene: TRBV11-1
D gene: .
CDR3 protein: CASSLGGGHNSPLHF
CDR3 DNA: TGTGCCAGCAGCTTAGGAGGGGGACATAATTCACCCCTCCACTTT

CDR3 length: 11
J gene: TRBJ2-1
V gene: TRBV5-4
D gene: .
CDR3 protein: CASSLGYEQFF
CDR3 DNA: TGTGCCAGCAGCTTGGGATATGAGCAGTTCTTC

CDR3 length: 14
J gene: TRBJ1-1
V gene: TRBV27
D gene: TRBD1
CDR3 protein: CASSFDGTGTEAFF
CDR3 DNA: TGTGCCAGCAGTTTTGATGGGACAGGCACTGAAGCTTTCTTT

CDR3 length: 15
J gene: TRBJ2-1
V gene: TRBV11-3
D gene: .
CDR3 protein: CASSLGRTLHNEQFF
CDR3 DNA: TGTGCCAGCAGCTTGGGCCGGACGTTACACAATGAGCAGTTCTTC

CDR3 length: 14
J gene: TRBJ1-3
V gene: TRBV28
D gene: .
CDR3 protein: CASRPPFQGNTIYF
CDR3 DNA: TGTGCCAGCAGGCCTCCGTTCCAAGGAAACACCATATATTTT